Presented here are 14 T cell receptor beta chains from one specimen sequenced in a study of blood T cells in healthy people across ages. It was with a sample-barcoded 5' primer and a J-beta primer mix that a second PCR of roughly 6 to 12 cycles was run. TCRdb itself ran the 5' RACE reads through MiXCR, one entry per CDR3 protein. The sample has more than 800,000 distinct CDR3 sequences, more than 25% seen once. Sequenced: blood. These receptors all stem from an elderly woman in good health.

On this clonotype itself: Given a much more abundant clone one base away, this may be a read error. This rearrangement joins TRBV7-8 to TRBJ2-1; weak D call: TRBD2 (5 bases). This CDR3 spans 14 amino acids. Per the germline V gene, CDR1 is SGHVS and CDR2 is FQNEAQ. The CDR3 bases are TGTGCCTGCAGCCCTCTCGCGGGCCCCTGGGAGCAGTTCTTC. It translates to CACSPLAGPWEQFF. Full variable domain (missing parts from reference TRBV7-8 and TRBJ2-1): GAGVSQSPRYKVAKRGQDVALRCDPISGHVSLFWYQQALGQGPEFLTYFQNEAQLDKSGLPSDRFFAERPEGSVSTLKIQRTQQEDSAVYLCACSPLAGPWEQFFGPGTRLTVL.

This clonotype showed up many times. The V gene is TRBV21-1, the J gene TRBJ2-3; TRBD1 is taken as the D call from the table, unchecked against the DNA. TRBV21-1 corresponds to a pseudogene. The CDR3 is 15 residues long. CDR3 protein: CANPDWKTSTDTQYF. CDR3 nucleotide sequence: TGTGCCAACCCTGACTGGAAGACTAGCACAGATACGCAGTATTTT.

Turning to this clonotype: The junction departs from the called germline gene at one end, perhaps through a read error. The gene calls are TRBV20-1 and TRBJ1-2; D gene ambiguous. This CDR3 has 11 residues. The germline V gene encodes CDR1 DFQATT and CDR2 SNEGSKA (reference sequence). For the CDR3, the DNA is TGCAGTGCCTACATTCAGTACGGCTACGCCTTC. As protein: CSAYIQYGYAF.

This clonotype was recorded once. This CDR3 fails to terminate in the conserved phenylalanine or tryptophan, so it likely reflects a read error. This CDR3 is CASSYRGGITYNSPLHC. CDR3 nucleotide sequence: TGTGCCAGCAGTTACCGAGGGGGCATCACCTATAATTCACCCCTCCACTGT. The chain uses TRBV6-2 or TRBV6-3 and TRBJ1-6; 7 bases map to TRBD1. CDR1 MNHEY and CDR2 SVGEGT come from the germline V gene. Losses at the gene ends were 2 bases for V and 2 bases for J; bases not matched to a gene: 6. This CDR3 has 17 residues.

Note on this clonotype: Relative to the germline gene, one junction end is altered; a read error may explain this. The chain employs TRBV13 and TRBJ2-5; D might be TRBD2 (5 bases). The germline V gene encodes CDR1 PRHDT and CDR2 FYEKMQ (reference sequence). This CDR3 region has 12 residues. CDR3 nucleotides: TGTGCCGGCAGCTTAGGCCTCGGGGAGCAGTACTTC. This codes for CAGSLGLGEQYF. The variable domain in full, completed from reference TRBV13 and TRBJ2-5, reads AAGVIQSPRHLIKEKRETATLKCYPIPRHDTVYWYQQGPGQDPQFLISFYEKMQSDKGSIPDRFSAQQFSDYHSELNMSSLELGDSALYFCAGSLGLGEQYFGPGTRLLVL.

This clonotype was recorded at least ten times. This chain joins TRBV3-1 and TRBJ2-3; D remains unclear. The CDR3 spans 13 residues. CDR1 and CDR2 from the germline V gene are LGHDT and YNNKEL (reference sequence). Trimming pared 5 bases from V and 5 bases from J, leaving 11 bases between. CDR3 amino acids: CASSVRSRDTQYF. The CDR3 nucleotides are TGTGCCAGCAGCGTCAGGTCGAGAGATACGCAGTATTTT.

This clonotype has at least ten counts. V usage is TRBV20-1 and J usage is TRBJ2-1; 8 positions match TRBD1. This CDR3 region has 14 residues. CDR1 and CDR2 (germline): DFQATT, SNEGSKA (reference sequence). V was pared by 6 bases and J by 4 bases, with 8 bases of the junction left unmatched. The CDR3 DNA reads as TGCAGTGCCAGGCAGGGGGCAAATTACAATGAGCAGTTCTTC. This sequence encodes CSARQGANYNEQFF.

Of note for this clonotype: A single base separates this from a much larger clone, so it may be a read error. The V and J genes are TRBV20-1 and TRBJ2-1, with 8 bases aligning to TRBD2. CDR1 and CDR2 (germline): DFQATT, SNEGSKA (reference sequence). The CDR3 runs 14 residues. In DNA, the CDR3 is TGCAGTGGGGGCCGGGGGGGTTCCTACAATGAGCTGTTCTTC. Translated, it gives CSGGRGGSYNELFF.

V is TRBV12-3 or TRBV12-4 and J is TRBJ2-3, with a possible D match to TRBD2 (7 bases). The CDR3 runs to 17 residues. The ends were cut back, 2 bases at V and 10 bases at J, with 25 bases in the middle. DNA of the CDR3: TGTGCCAGCAGTTTACATTATTTGGGAGGGGGATCGGATGCGCAGTATTTT. Encoded protein: CASSLHYLGGGSDAQYF.

This clonotype was counted ten times or more. The V and J genes are TRBV5-1 and TRBJ2-5, with D possibly being TRBD2 (6 bases). This CDR3 has 14 residues. Germline V gene sequence: CDR1 SGHRS, CDR2 YFSETQ. V dropped 1 base and J dropped 5 bases, with 12 bases sitting between them. CDR3 nucleotides: TGCGCCAGCAGCTTGCGGAGGGACGCGGAGACCCAGTACTTC. Translating gives CASSLRRDAETQYF.

The chain is built from TRBV7-2 and TRBJ2-1, with 7 bases fitting TRBD1. The DNA end favors TRBJ2-7, so the J call may be wrong. The CDR3 is 15 residues long. Per germline, CDR1 SGHTA and CDR2 FQGNSA. The CDR3 loop reads CASSRYRGTYNEQYF. The DNA of the CDR3 is TGTGCCAGCAGCCGCTACAGGGGAACCTACAATGAGCAGTACTTC.

The chain has TRBV11-2 and TRBJ2-1, with D perhaps TRBD1 (6 bases). V gave up 1 base and J gave up 3 bases, with 10 bases separating them. The germline V gene encodes CDR1 SGHAT and CDR2 FQNNGV. The CDR3 is made up of 15 amino acids. The CDR3 DNA is TGTGCCAGCAGCTTAGGGACAGAGAGCTACAATGAGCAGTTCTTC. This translates into CASSLGTESYNEQFF.

This clonotype was seen repeatedly, ten times or more. The chain links TRBV9 to TRBJ2-5, with 9 bases matching TRBD1. Germline-derived CDR1 and CDR2 are SGDLS and YYNGEE. The CDR3 covers 17 residues. Unmatched junction bases numbered 9, after V lost 2 bases and J lost 1 base. The DNA for the CDR3 is TGTGCCAGCAGCGTCTCCGGGACAGGGTACTTCCAAGAGACCCAGTACTTC. This encodes CASSVSGTGYFQETQYF.

This clonotype was detected many times. This sequence joins TRBV7-9 and TRBJ2-7; D unresolved. Germline V CDR1 and CDR2: SEHNR, FQNEAQ (reference sequence). The V and J ends lost 5 bases and 4 bases respectively, with 12 bases between them. This CDR3 is 13 amino acids long. The CDR3 reads CASSPTLGYEQYF. In nucleotides, the CDR3 is TGTGCCAGCAGCCCGACATTAGGTTACGAGCAGTACTTC.